This TCR beta chain comes out of a study of OX40 agonist ivuxolimab in advanced cancers. For the study at large: Six ivuxolimab dose levels, 0.01 to 10 mg/kg, were given intravenously every 2 weeks. From about 20 to 80 years was the age range, with a mean of around 60 years, and around 83% were male.

The germline gives CDR1 GTSNPN, CDR2 SVGIG (reference sequence). V lost 4 bases, J lost 4 bases, and 7 bases stayed unmatched. The CDR3 consists of 13 residues. TCRdb's copy holds only in-frame clones and misses some; the assay was immunoSEQ multiplex PCR. The repertoire holds 50,000 to 65,000 clones, with around 81% as singletons. This clone came up a few times. This receptor was obtained from an adult with an advanced solid tumor such as melanoma, head and neck, liver or kidney cancer. The chain couples TRBV30 to TRBJ2-7; 7 bases line up with TRBD2. The material was CD4+ or CD8+ T cells sorted from blood, obtained in a trial of the OX40 agonist ivuxolimab. Here the CDR3 reads CAWTGGLQYEQYF. The CDR3 DNA sequence: TGTGCCTGGACGGGGGGACTACAGTACGAGCAGTACTTC.